These 10 T cell receptor beta chains were all obtained from the same sample, sequenced in a study of control samples from healthy donors and cancer patients. The method was immunoSEQ multiplex PCR; TCRdb's version includes in-frame clones alone and lacks a portion of them. The sample holds about 18,000 clones, around 84% seen once. Specimen: PBMCs. The source of these receptors is a man older than 75 with head and neck cancer.

This chain uses TRBV27 with TRBJ1-1, with no clear D. Trimming cost V 2 bases and J 0 bases, with 13 bases left between them. This CDR3 is 16 amino acids long. Looked up from germline, CDR1 is MNHEY and CDR2 is SMNVEV (reference sequence). This CDR3 is CASSLEWPGLNTEAFF. Here the CDR3 DNA reads TGTGCCAGCAGTTTAGAGTGGCCGGGATTGAACACTGAAGCTTTCTTT.

The J gene is TRBJ2-7, the V gene TRBV5-1, with 9 bases that match TRBD1. The CDR3 totals 14 residues. Losses at the gene ends were 8 bases for V and 5 bases for J; bases not matched to a gene: 11. The germline V gene encodes CDR1 SGHRS and CDR2 YFSETQ. The CDR3 loop is CARISDRGAHEQYF. DNA for the CDR3: TGCGCCAGGATATCCGACAGGGGGGCCCACGAGCAGTACTTC.

This chain uses TRBV27 with TRBJ1-4; D unclear. Germline values: CDR1 MNHEY, CDR2 SMNVEV (reference sequence). This CDR3 contains 13 residues. V dropped 10 bases and J dropped 0 bases, with 9 bases sitting between them. CDR3: CATPCATNEKLFF. In nucleotides, the CDR3 is TGTGCCACCCCGTGTGCAACTAATGAAAAACTGTTTTTT.

This clone was counted a few times. The chain recombines TRBV24-1 with TRBJ1-2; the match to TRBD1 covers 12 bases. The germline V gene encodes CDR1 KGHDR and CDR2 SFDVKD. With V trimmed by 4 bases and J by 7 bases, 3 bases remained unmatched. The CDR3 totals 14 residues. The CDR3 DNA reads as TGTGCCACCAGTGAGGCGGGACAGGGGGCTGGCTACACCTTC. This codes for CATSEAGQGAGYTF.

The V and J genes are TRBV9 and TRBJ2-3, with TRBD2 as a possible D gene (6 bases). The CDR3 sequence is 15 residues long. Germline V lookup: CDR1 SGDLS, CDR2 YYNGEE. V was clipped by 2 bases and J by 0 bases, with 10 bases between them. CDR3 nucleotide sequence: TGTGCCAGCAGCGTCGACGGGACTAGCACAGATACGCAGTATTTT. Translated, it gives CASSVDGTSTDTQYF.

This clone was seen once. The chain couples TRBV5-8 to TRBJ2-3; D not resolved. The V gene's germline CDR1 is SGHTS and CDR2 YDEGEE. Trimming removed 4 bases at V and 2 bases at J, with 20 bases between. CDR3 length: 17 amino acids. The CDR3 nucleotides are TGTGCCAGCAGCAGAGAAGGGTTGTCCTTTAACACAGATACGCAGTATTTT. Its translation is CASSREGLSFNTDTQYF.

The chain links TRBV11-3 to TRBJ2-7; the D gene is possibly TRBD2 (6 bases). The CDR3 is 15 amino acids. The V end was cut by 5 bases, the J end by 4 bases, with 18 bases between. The V gene's germline CDR1 is SGHNT and CDR2 YENEEA. The CDR3 region is CASSMFGGVGYEQYF. Written as DNA, the CDR3 is TGTGCCAGCAGCATGTTCGGGGGTGTTGGGTACGAGCAGTACTTC.

This clone was recorded only once. The chain is built from TRBV27 and TRBJ2-7, with unresolved D. The CDR3 has 14 amino acids. The germline V gene encodes CDR1 MNHEY and CDR2 SMNVEV (reference sequence). Trimming took off 2 bases at V and 7 bases at J, with 15 bases between the two ends. CDR3 coding DNA: TGTGCCAGCAGTTTAAGTCCCCGCTCTCGGGAGCAGTACTTC. Translation gives CASSLSPRSREQYF.

The chain uses TRBV29-1 and TRBJ1-2, with TRBD1 matching over 8 bases. Germline lookup yields CDR1 SQVTM and CDR2 ANQGSEA. CDR3 length equals 13 residues. V was pared by 4 bases and J by 4 bases, with 5 bases of the junction left unmatched. The DNA of the CDR3 is TGCAGCGTTGGAACAGGGGGTGGCTATGGCTACACCTTC. As protein: CSVGTGGGYGYTF.

This chain joins TRBV6-5 and TRBJ2-1; possibly TRBD1 for D (6 bases). Germline V gene sequence: CDR1 MNHEY, CDR2 SVGAGI. The V end lost 6 bases, the J end lost 0 bases, and 12 bases lay between the germline ends. The CDR3 contains 15 residues. The CDR3 spells CASRPDRLSYNEQFF. For the CDR3, the DNA is TGTGCCAGCAGACCGGACAGACTCTCCTACAATGAGCAGTTCTTC.